This TCR beta chain is drawn from a study of blood T cell repertoires in COVID-19. CDR1 and CDR2 from the germline V gene are SNHLY and FYNNEI. V lost 10 bases to trimming and J lost 6 bases; unmatched junction nucleotides: 6. This CDR3 spans 12 amino acids. Clones were read by immunoSEQ multiplex PCR, and TCRdb kept only the in-frame ones, dropping some. The table includes about 170,000 clones, about 85% detected once. V and J are TRBV2 and TRBJ2-7; 10 bases match TRBD1. Sequencing was carried out using peripheral blood. This TCR was recovered from a man in his 60s who had recovered from COVID-19. Here the CDR3 DNA reads TGTGCCACCGGGACAGGGGCCCCCGAGCAGTACTTC. It translates to CATGTGAPEQYF. The variable domain in full, with the rest retrieved from reference TRBV2 and TRBJ2-7, is EPEVTQTPSHQVTQMGQEVILRCVPISNHLYFYWYRQILGQKVEFLVSFYNNEISEKSEIFDDQFSVERPDGSNFTLKIRSTKLEDSAMYFCATGTGAPEQYFGPGTRLTVT.